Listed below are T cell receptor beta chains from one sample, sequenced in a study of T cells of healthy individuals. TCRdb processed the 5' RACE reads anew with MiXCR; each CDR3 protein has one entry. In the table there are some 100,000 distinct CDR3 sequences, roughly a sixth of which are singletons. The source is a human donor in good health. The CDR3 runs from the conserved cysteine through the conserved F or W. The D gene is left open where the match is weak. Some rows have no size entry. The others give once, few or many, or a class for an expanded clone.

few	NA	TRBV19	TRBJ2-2	TGTGCCAGTAACGGGGGCTCCGGGGAGCTGTTTTTT	CASNGGSGELFF
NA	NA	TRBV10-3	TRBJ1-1	TGTGCCATCAGTGAGTCGGAGGGGAGTTCCAACACTGAAGCTTTCTTT	CAISESEGSSNTEAFF
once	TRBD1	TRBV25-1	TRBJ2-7	TGTGCCAGCAGTGAAACGACAGGGGATGACGAGCAGTACTTC	CASSETTGDDEQYF
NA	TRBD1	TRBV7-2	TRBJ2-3	TGTGCCAGCAGCTCTACAGGGGGGTCCACAGATACGCAGTATTTT	CASSSTGGSTDTQYF
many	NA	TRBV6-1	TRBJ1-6	TGTGCCAGCATCCGGACAGATACAGGGTCACCCCTCCACTTT	CASIRTDTGSPLHF
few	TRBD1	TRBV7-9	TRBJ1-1	TGTGCCAGCAGTTCTCCAAGGACAGGGGGATTGAACACTGAAGCTTTCTTT	CASSSPRTGGLNTEAFF
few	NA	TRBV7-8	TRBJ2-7	TGTGCCAGCAGCTTAGAGCCGGCCTGGGAGCAGTACTTC	CASSLEPAWEQYF
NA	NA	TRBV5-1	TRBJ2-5	TGCGCCAGCAGTAATTTCGAGGGCGGAGAGACCCAGTACTTC	CASSNFEGGETQYF
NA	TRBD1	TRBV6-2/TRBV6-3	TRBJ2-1	TGTGCCAGCAGGACTTCAGGGGGCCACAATGAGCAGTTCTTC	CASRTSGGHNEQFF
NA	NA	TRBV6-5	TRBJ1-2	TGTGCCAGCAGTAGTCCCGGGACCGAGGCCACCTTC	CASSSPGTEATF
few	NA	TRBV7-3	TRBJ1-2	TGTGCCAGCAGCCTCGACAAGAACTATGGCTACACCTTC	CASSLDKNYGYTF
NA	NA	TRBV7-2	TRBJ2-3	TGTGCCAGCAGCTACTCCCCGCCGGGACACAGCACAGATACGCAGTATTTT	CASSYSPPGHSTDTQYF
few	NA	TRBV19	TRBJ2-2	TGTGCCAGTAGTATAGGTCAGCCGAACACCGGGGAGCTGTTTTTT	CASSIGQPNTGELFF
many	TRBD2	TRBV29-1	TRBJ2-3	TGCAGCCTACGGGCTAGCGGGGGTTGGACAGATACGCAGTATTTT	CSLRASGGWTDTQYF
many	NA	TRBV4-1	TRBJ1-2	TGCGCCAGCAGCCAAGTTGGGCAGCTCTATGGCTACACCTTC	CASSQVGQLYGYTF
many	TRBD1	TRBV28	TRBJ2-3	TGTGCCAGCAGTTTGGGACAGGGGGGACTAGATACGCAGTATTTT	CASSLGQGGLDTQYF
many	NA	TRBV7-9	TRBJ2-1	TGTGCCAGCACTGCCTGGGTCGTCAGCTCCTACAATGAGCAGTTCTTC	CASTAWVVSSYNEQFF
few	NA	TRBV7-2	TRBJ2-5	TGTGCCAGCAGCTTAAACAGTCAAGAGACCCAGTACTTC	CASSLNSQETQYF
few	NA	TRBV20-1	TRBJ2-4	TGCAGTGCTCACTGGGAACTAGCCAAAAACATTCAGTACTTC	CSAHWELAKNIQYF
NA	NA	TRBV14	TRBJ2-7	TGTGCCAGCAGCCAAGATCGGGGGACTCGTAGCTCCTACGAGCAGTACTTC	CASSQDRGTRSSYEQYF
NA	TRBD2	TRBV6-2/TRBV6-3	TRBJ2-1	TGTGCCAGCAGTTACTTACTAGCGGGAGCGTTCTCCTACAATGAGCAGTTCTTC	CASSYLLAGAFSYNEQFF
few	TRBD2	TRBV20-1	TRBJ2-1	TGCAGTGCTTGGACCGGGACTAGAGGTTACAATGAGCAGTTCTTC	CSAWTGTRGYNEQFF
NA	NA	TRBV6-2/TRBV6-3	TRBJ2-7	TGTGCCAGCAGTTACTCAGGGTTTTTTTACGAGCAGTACTTC	CASSYSGFFYEQYF
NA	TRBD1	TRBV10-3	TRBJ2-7	TGTGCCATCAGTGAGTCCGGGACAGGGATCCACGAGCAGTACTTC	CAISESGTGIHEQYF
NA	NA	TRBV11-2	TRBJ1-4	TGTGCCAGCAGCTTAAGTTCCATGGGAGAAAAACTGTTTTTT	CASSLSSMGEKLFF
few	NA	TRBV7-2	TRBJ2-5	TGTGCCAGCAGCGCCGGGGGCAACCAAGAGACCCAGTACTTC	CASSAGGNQETQYF
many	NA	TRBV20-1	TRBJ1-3	TGCAGTGCTAGGGACGTTTCCTGGGGTGGAAACACCATATATTTT	CSARDVSWGGNTIYF
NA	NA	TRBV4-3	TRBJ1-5	TGCGCCAGCAGCCTGGGCTGGGGTCAGCCCCAGCATTTT	CASSLGWGQPQHF
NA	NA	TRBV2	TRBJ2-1	TGTGCCAGCAGGGCCGACAGCTACAATGAGCAGTTCTTC	CASRADSYNEQFF
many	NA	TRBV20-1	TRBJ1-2	TGCAGTGCCAGCGAACACGCCACTAACTATGGCTACACCTTC	CSASEHATNYGYTF
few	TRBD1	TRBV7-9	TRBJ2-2	TGTGCCAGCAGGAGCACAGGGGGCTCCGGGGAGCTGTTTTTT	CASRSTGGSGELFF
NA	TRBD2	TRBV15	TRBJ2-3	TGTGCCACCAGCAGAGGAGGTAGCGGGAGCACAGATACGCAGTATTTT	CATSRGGSGSTDTQYF
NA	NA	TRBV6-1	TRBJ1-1	TGTGCCAGCGTGGAGACCGGAATTTCCACTGAAGCTTTCTTT	CASVETGISTEAFF
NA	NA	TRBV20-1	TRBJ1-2	TGCAGTGCGGAACAGGGTACGGATGGCTACACCTTC	CSAEQGTDGYTF
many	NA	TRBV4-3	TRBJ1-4	TGCGCCAGCAGCCAAGATTCTCGGGGGGCGAGGGAAAAACTGTTTTTT	CASSQDSRGAREKLFF
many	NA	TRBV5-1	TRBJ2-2	TGCGCCAGCAGCTTAAGGAACACCGGGGAGCTGTTTTTT	CASSLRNTGELFF
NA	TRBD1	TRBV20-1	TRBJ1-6	TGCAGTGCTCCGGACAGGAATTCACCCCTCCACTTT	CSAPDRNSPLHF
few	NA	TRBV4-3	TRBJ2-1	TGCGCCAGCAGCCAAGCTGCGCAGTATGGGAATGAGCAGTTCTTC	CASSQAAQYGNEQFF
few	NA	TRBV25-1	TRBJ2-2	TGTGCCAGCAGTGAATCCCTACTTCGAGGCGGGGAGCTGTTTTTT	CASSESLLRGGELFF
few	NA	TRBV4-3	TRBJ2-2	TGCGCCAGCAGCCAAGATCGGTCGGGCAGCAACACCGGGGAGCTGTTTTTT	CASSQDRSGSNTGELFF
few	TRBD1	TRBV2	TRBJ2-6	TGTGCCAGCAGTGAGAGGACAGGGGCGGACTCTGGGGCCAACGTCCTGACTTTC	CASSERTGADSGANVLTF
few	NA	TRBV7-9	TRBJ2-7	TGTGCCAGCAGCTTAGTTGGGGGAGGCTACGAGCAGTACTTC	CASSLVGGGYEQYF
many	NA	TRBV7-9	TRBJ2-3	TGTGCCAGCAGCGATACTGACAGAGTCTACACAGATACGCAGTATTTT	CASSDTDRVYTDTQYF
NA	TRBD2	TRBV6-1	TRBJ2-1	TGTGCCAGCAGTGATCAGGGACTAGCGGGGGAGTATGAGCAGTTCTTC	CASSDQGLAGEYEQFF
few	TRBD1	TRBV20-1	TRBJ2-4	TGCAGTGCTAGTGTCCGGACAGGACAAAACATTCAGTACTTC	CSASVRTGQNIQYF